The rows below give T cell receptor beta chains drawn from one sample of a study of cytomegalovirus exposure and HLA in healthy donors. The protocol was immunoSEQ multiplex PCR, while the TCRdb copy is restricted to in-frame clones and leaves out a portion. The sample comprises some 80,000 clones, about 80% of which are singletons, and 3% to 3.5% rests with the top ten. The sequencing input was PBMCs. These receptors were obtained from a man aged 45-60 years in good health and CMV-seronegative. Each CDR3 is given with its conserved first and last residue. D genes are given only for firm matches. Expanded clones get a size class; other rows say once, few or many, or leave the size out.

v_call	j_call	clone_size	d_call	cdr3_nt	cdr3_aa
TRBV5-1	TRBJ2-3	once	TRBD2	TGCGCCAGCAGCTTGGGCTCTAGCGGGGGCGGGGCAGATACGCAGTATTTT	CASSLGSSGGGADTQYF
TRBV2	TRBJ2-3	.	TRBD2	TGTGCCAGCAACGGGGGGGATACGCAGTATTTT	CASNGGDTQYF
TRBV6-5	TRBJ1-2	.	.	TGTGCCAGCAGTTACAGGGAGGACTATGGCTACACCTTC	CASSYREDYGYTF
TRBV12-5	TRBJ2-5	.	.	TGTGCTAGTGGTTCTAGCCCAGCGATCCAAGAGACCCAGTACTTC	CASGSSPAIQETQYF
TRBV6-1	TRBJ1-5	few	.	TGTGCCAGCAGTGAATCTCTGGCCAATCAGCCCCAGCATTTT	CASSESLANQPQHF
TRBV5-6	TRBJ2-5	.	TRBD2	TGTGCCAGCAGCCTCGGACTAGCGGGGGGTCCGAACCAAGAGACCCAGTACTTC	CASSLGLAGGPNQETQYF
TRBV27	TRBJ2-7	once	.	TGTGCCAGCAGTTTAGGCACAGGGCGCCCCTACGAGCAGTACTTC	CASSLGTGRPYEQYF
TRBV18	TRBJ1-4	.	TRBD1	TGTGCCAGCTCTTTCGACAGGGGAGGAGAAAAACTGTTTTTT	CASSFDRGGEKLFF
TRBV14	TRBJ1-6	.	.	TGTGCCAGCAGCCAAGTTGGGGGGATCTCACCCCTCCACTTT	CASSQVGGISPLHF
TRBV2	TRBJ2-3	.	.	TGTGCCAGCAGTGCGGGTACAGATACGCAGTATTTT	CASSAGTDTQYF
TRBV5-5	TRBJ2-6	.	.	TGTGCCAGCAGCCTTCTTTGGACAGACGGTTCATCTGGGGCCAACGTCCTGACTTTC	CASSLLWTDGSSGANVLTF
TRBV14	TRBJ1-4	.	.	TGTGCCAGCAGCCAAGATCTAGGCTCAACTAATGAAAAACTGTTTTTT	CASSQDLGSTNEKLFF
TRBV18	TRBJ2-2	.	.	TGTGCCAGCTCACCCGACAGCACCGGGGAGCTGTTTTTT	CASSPDSTGELFF
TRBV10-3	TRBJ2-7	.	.	TGTGCCATCAGCCCCGGGGGGCAAGTCCTTTCTAGCTACGAGCAGTACTTC	CAISPGGQVLSSYEQYF
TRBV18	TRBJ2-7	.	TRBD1	TGTGCCAGCTCACCACGGAAGGGGGCGGCCTACGAGCAGTACTTC	CASSPRKGAAYEQYF
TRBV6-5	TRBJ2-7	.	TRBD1	TGTGCCAGCAGTTCGGACAGGGCGGCCCACGAGCAGTACTTC	CASSSDRAAHEQYF
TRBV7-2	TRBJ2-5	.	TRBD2	TGTGCCAGCAGCTTAGTGTTGGGGACTAGCGAGACCCAGTACTTC	CASSLVLGTSETQYF
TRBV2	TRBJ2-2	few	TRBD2	TGTGCCAGGAGGACTAGCGCCACCGGGGAGCTGTTTTTT	CARRTSATGELFF
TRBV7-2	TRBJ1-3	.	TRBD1	TGTGCCAGCAGCTTAGGTCCAGGACAGGCTGGAAACACCATATATTTT	CASSLGPGQAGNTIYF
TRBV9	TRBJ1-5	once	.	TGTGCCAGCAGCGTAGGAATCCAGGGTGACCAGCCCCAGCATTTT	CASSVGIQGDQPQHF
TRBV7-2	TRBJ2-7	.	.	TGTGCCAGCAGCGCCCGCGAAGAGCAGTACTTC	CASSAREEQYF
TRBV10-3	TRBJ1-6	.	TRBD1	TGTGCCATCAGTGAGACAGGGGGTGATTCACCCCTCCACTTT	CAISETGGDSPLHF
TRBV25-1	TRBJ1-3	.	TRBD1	TGTGCCAGCAACCCGACAGGGTCTGGTAACACCATATATTTT	CASNPTGSGNTIYF
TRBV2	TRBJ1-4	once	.	TGTGCCAGCAAGGAGTTCGGAACCGGGACAACTGAAAAACTGTTTTTT	CASKEFGTGTTEKLFF
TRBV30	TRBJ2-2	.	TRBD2	TGTGCCTGGTGGATAGCGGGGGGGCGCACCGGGGAGCTGTTTTTT	CAWWIAGGRTGELFF
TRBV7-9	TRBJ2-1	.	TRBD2	TGTGCCAGCAGCTTAGACGGCGGGGGGGCAAATGAGCAGTTCTTC	CASSLDGGGANEQFF
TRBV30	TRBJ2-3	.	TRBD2	TGTGCCTGGAGTAGAGCGGGGGGGCATTCTAGCACAGATACGCAGTATTTT	CAWSRAGGHSSTDTQYF
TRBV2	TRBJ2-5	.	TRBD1	TGTGCCAGCATGCCCGACAGGGGTAGGGAGACCCAGTACTTC	CASMPDRGRETQYF
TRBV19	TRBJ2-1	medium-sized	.	TGTGCCAGTAGTATAGATCGAGGGGGCAATGAGCAGTTCTTC	CASSIDRGGNEQFF
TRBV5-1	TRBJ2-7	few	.	TGCGCCAGCAAGGGGGAATACGAGCAGTACTTC	CASKGEYEQYF
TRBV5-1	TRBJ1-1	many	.	TGCGCCAGCAGCTTGGAGGGGGACACCCCTGGTACTGAAGCTTTCTTT	CASSLEGDTPGTEAFF
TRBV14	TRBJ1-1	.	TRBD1	TGTGCCAGCAGCCGTCGGGACAGGGGAAGGGCTTTCTTT	CASSRRDRGRAFF
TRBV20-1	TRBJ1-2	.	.	TGCAGTGCGATAGCGGGTTGGGGCTACACCTTC	CSAIAGWGYTF
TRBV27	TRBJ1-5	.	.	TGTGCCAGCAGAACTAGTGGTCAGCCCCAGCATTTT	CASRTSGQPQHF
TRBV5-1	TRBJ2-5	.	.	TGCGCCAGCAGCTTATCTCAGGTCCAAGAGACCCAGTACTTC	CASSLSQVQETQYF